A selection of T cell receptor beta chains follows, all from one sample in a study of T-cell memory formation after mild COVID-19. TCRdb used MiXCR to reprocess the 5' RACE reads, holding one entry per CDR3 protein. The table includes roughly 500,000 distinct CDR3 sequences, approximately 20% detected once. The sample consisted of PBMCs or a T cell subset sorted from them (not recorded which). Receptors originate from an adult woman who had mild COVID-19 (a few samples of this study predate the infection). Cell type and time point are not known. CDR3s include the opening cysteine and the closing phenylalanine or tryptophan. D genes are given only for firm matches. Clone size is stated in some rows and not others, as once, few, many or a class when expanded.

j_call d_call cdr3_length clone_size v_call cdr3_aa cdr3_nt
TRBJ2-7 TRBD1 15 - TRBV3-1 CASSQRTGVVYEQYF TGTGCCAGCAGCCAACGGACAGGGGTAGTCTACGAGCAGTACTTC
TRBJ1-1 - 15 few TRBV27 CASSLSGGGNTEAFF TGTGCCAGCAGTTTATCTGGAGGGGGGAACACTGAAGCTTTCTTT
TRBJ1-2 - 15 - TRBV4-2 CASSQDLAGFYGYTF TGTGCCAGCAGCCAAGATCTTGCAGGGTTCTATGGCTACACCTTC
TRBJ1-1 - 15 few TRBV5-1 CASSITGGRAAEAFF TGCGCCAGCAGCATAACCGGGGGGCGGGCCGCTGAAGCTTTCTTT
TRBJ1-1 - 13 few TRBV20-1 CSATVQVLTEAFF TGCAGTGCTACTGTACAGGTTCTCACTGAAGCTTTCTTT
TRBJ2-4 - 15 few TRBV5-1 CASSLEETAKNIQYF TGCGCCAGCAGCTTGGAGGAAACAGCCAAAAACATTCAGTACTTC
TRBJ2-2 - 15 few TRBV6-5 CASRRGSVNTGELFF TGTGCCAGCAGACGGGGAAGCGTGAACACCGGGGAGCTGTTTTTT
TRBJ2-5 - 13 few TRBV19 CASSITGWETQYF TGTGCCAGTAGTATAACAGGGTGGGAGACCCAGTACTTC
TRBJ1-5 - 16 - TRBV4-2 CASSQEGGRTNQPQHF TGTGCCAGCAGCCAAGAGGGGGGCAGGACCAATCAGCCCCAGCATTTT
TRBJ2-3 - 10 - TRBV19 CASSARALRF TGTGCCAGTAGTGCTCGGGCTCTCCGGTTT
TRBJ2-3 - 15 few TRBV5-1 CASSVDRSSTDTQYF TGCGCCAGCAGCGTCGACAGATCTAGCACAGATACGCAGTATTTT
TRBJ2-7 - 16 few TRBV20-1 CSARDPRASASYEQYF TGCAGTGCTAGAGATCCGCGAGCTAGCGCCTCCTACGAGCAGTACTTC
TRBJ2-7 TRBD2 15 few TRBV11-2 CASSLYPAGVYEQYF TGTGCCAGCAGCTTATACCCAGCGGGAGTATACGAGCAGTACTTC
TRBJ2-6 - 17 - TRBV5-1 CASMGGTDPRGANVLTF TGCGCCAGCATGGGAGGGACAGACCCCAGGGGGGCCAACGTCCTGACTTTC
TRBJ2-1 TRBD2 15 few TRBV7-6 CARMQRTSEHNEQFF TGTGCCAGGATGCAGCGGACTAGCGAACACAATGAGCAGTTCTTC
TRBJ2-1 TRBD1 17 - TRBV7-7 CASSRTGGPSSYNEQFF TGTGCTAGCAGCCGCACAGGGGGCCCTAGCTCCTACAATGAGCAGTTCTTC
TRBJ2-5 - 14 - TRBV5-1 CASSSRGRGETQYF TGCGCCAGCAGCTCCAGGGGGCGGGGGGAGACCCAGTACTTC
TRBJ2-5 - 15 few TRBV3-1 CASSQEPAVGETQYF TGTGCCAGCAGCCAAGAACCGGCGGTGGGGGAGACCCAGTACTTC
TRBJ1-5 - 13 - TRBV9 CASSVATGQPQHF TGTGCCAGCAGCGTAGCGACGGGTCAGCCCCAGCATTTT
TRBJ2-2 - 16 few TRBV6-1 CASSEPPWIGTGELFF TGTGCCAGCAGTGAACCGCCATGGATCGGCACCGGGGAGCTGTTTTTT
TRBJ2-1 - 13 - TRBV2 CASSEGGPNEQFF TGTGCCAGCAGTGAGGGGGGTCCCAATGAGCAGTTCTTC
TRBJ2-4 - 16 few TRBV27 CASSFLGNLAKNIQYF TGTGCCAGCAGTTTTTTAGGGAATCTAGCCAAAAACATTCAGTACTTC
TRBJ2-3 TRBD2 16 many TRBV3-1 CASSQDRGDRTDTQYF TGTGCCAGCAGCCAAGATCGGGGGGATCGGACAGATACGCAGTATTTT
TRBJ2-7 - 15 - TRBV12-3/TRBV12-4 CASSLVTASSYEQYF TGTGCCAGCAGTTTAGTCACTGCTAGCTCCTACGAGCAGTACTTC
TRBJ2-7 - 14 - TRBV12-3/TRBV12-4 CASSRTQSSYEQYF TGTGCCAGCAGCCGTACCCAGTCGTCCTACGAGCAGTACTTC
TRBJ1-4 - 15 few TRBV7-9 CASSLGLGTNEKLFF TGTGCCAGCAGCTTAGGCCTAGGAACTAATGAAAAACTGTTTTTT
TRBJ1-2 - 17 - TRBV7-2 CASSLAFGQGELYGYTF TGTGCCAGCAGCTTAGCGTTTGGGCAGGGTGAACTATATGGCTACACCTTC
TRBJ1-1 TRBD1 16 few TRBV5-1 CASSKGQDTVNTEAFF TGCGCCAGCAGCAAGGGACAGGATACAGTGAACACTGAAGCTTTCTTT
TRBJ1-1 - 15 - TRBV5-1 CASCESQGLNTEAFF TGCGCCAGCTGCGAGAGTCAGGGCCTGAACACTGAAGCTTTCTTT
TRBJ2-1 - 16 - TRBV18 CASSPAEGLTYNEQFF TGTGCCAGCTCACCAGCTGAGGGTCTCACTTACAATGAGCAGTTCTTC
TRBJ2-7 TRBD2 13 - TRBV6-6 CASSVAGGGEQYF TGTGCCAGCAGTGTCGCGGGGGGCGGCGAGCAGTACTTC
TRBJ2-7 - 12 many TRBV20-1 CSGRSGSYEQYF TGCAGTGGAAGGAGCGGCTCATACGAGCAGTACTTC
TRBJ2-2 - 13 - TRBV30 CAWNGQDTGELFF TGTGCCTGGAACGGACAAGACACCGGGGAGCTGTTTTTT
TRBJ2-5 TRBD2 13 few TRBV2 CASSVVAGETQYF TGTGCCAGCAGTGTAGTAGCGGGGGAGACCCAGTACTTC
TRBJ2-5 TRBD1 16 - TRBV5-1 CASSPRGGGNQETQYF TGCGCCAGCAGCCCCCGAGGGGGCGGAAACCAAGAGACCCAGTACTTC
TRBJ2-3 TRBD2 16 - TRBV7-6 CASSLVASGSGDTQYF TGTGCCAGCAGCTTAGTGGCTAGCGGGAGTGGAGATACGCAGTATTTT
TRBJ2-7 - 13 - TRBV6-5 CASSYRASYEQYF TGTGCCAGCAGTTACCGGGCCTCCTACGAGCAGTACTTC
TRBJ2-7 TRBD2 14 few TRBV3-1 CASRRSGGAVEQYF TGTGCCAGCAGACGTAGCGGGGGGGCCGTCGAGCAGTACTTC
TRBJ1-5 - 14 - TRBV12-3/TRBV12-4 CASRENIQNQPQHF TGTGCCAGCAGGGAGAACATACAGAATCAGCCCCAGCATTTT
TRBJ2-1 TRBD1 14 - TRBV7-2 CASTPGQGYNEQFF TGTGCCAGCACCCCGGGACAGGGTTACAATGAGCAGTTCTTC
TRBJ2-1 TRBD2 15 few TRBV20-1 CSARDPGRAYNEQFF TGCAGTGCTAGAGATCCCGGGAGGGCCTACAATGAGCAGTTCTTC
TRBJ2-1 - 18 once TRBV5-6 CASTLKNNLASSYNEQFF TGTGCCAGCACCCTAAAAAATAATTTGGCGAGCTCCTACAATGAGCAGTTCTTC
TRBJ2-1 - 13 few TRBV4-3 CASSNRGSNEQFF TGCGCCAGCAGCAACCGGGGGAGCAATGAGCAGTTCTTC
TRBJ1-5 - 16 few TRBV27 CASSSWGRFSNQPQHF TGTGCCAGCAGTTCCTGGGGCAGGTTTTCCAATCAGCCCCAGCATTTT
TRBJ2-5 - 14 - TRBV24-1 CATRGDKVGETQYF TGTGCCACCAGAGGTGATAAGGTAGGAGAGACCCAGTACTTC